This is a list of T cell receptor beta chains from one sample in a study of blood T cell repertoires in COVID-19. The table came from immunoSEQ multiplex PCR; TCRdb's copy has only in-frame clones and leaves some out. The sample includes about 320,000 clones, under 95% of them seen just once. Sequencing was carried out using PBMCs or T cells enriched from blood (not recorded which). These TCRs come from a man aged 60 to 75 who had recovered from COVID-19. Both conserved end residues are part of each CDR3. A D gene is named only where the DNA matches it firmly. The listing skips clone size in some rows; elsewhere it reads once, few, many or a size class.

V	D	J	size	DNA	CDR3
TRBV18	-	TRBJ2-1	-	TGTGCCAGCTCACCACCGGGAAAGCGGATTTCCTACAATGAGCAGTTCTTC	CASSPPGKRISYNEQFF
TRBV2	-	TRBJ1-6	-	TGTGCCAGCAGTATAACAGAGAAGAATTCACCCCTCCACTTT	CASSITEKNSPLHF
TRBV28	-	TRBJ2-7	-	TGTGCCAGCGGCCGCTCCTACGAGCAGTACTTC	CASGRSYEQYF
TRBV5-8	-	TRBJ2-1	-	TGTGCCAGCAGCTTGAGGCAGGGTGTGAATGAGCAGTTCTTC	CASSLRQGVNEQFF
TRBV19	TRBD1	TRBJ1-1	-	TGTGCCAGTAGCCTCGGACAGGGGACTGAAGCTTTCTTT	CASSLGQGTEAFF
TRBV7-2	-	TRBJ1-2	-	TGTGCCAGCAGCCCGGGGTATGGCTACACCTTC	CASSPGYGYTF
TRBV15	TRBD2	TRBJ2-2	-	TGTGCCACCAGCGCCCCTAGCGGGAGCACCGGGGAGCTGTTTTTT	CATSAPSGSTGELFF
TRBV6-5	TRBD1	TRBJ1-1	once	TGTGCCAGCAAGGACAGGAGAGGAACTGAAGCTTTCTTT	CASKDRRGTEAFF
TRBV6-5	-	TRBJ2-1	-	TGTGCTTCGACAGAACGCCCCCTCGGCTACAATGAGCAGTTCTTC	CASTERPLGYNEQFF
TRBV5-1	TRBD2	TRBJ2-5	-	TGCGCCAGCGGCTTCGACGGGACTAGGGAAGAGACCCAGTACTTC	CASGFDGTREETQYF